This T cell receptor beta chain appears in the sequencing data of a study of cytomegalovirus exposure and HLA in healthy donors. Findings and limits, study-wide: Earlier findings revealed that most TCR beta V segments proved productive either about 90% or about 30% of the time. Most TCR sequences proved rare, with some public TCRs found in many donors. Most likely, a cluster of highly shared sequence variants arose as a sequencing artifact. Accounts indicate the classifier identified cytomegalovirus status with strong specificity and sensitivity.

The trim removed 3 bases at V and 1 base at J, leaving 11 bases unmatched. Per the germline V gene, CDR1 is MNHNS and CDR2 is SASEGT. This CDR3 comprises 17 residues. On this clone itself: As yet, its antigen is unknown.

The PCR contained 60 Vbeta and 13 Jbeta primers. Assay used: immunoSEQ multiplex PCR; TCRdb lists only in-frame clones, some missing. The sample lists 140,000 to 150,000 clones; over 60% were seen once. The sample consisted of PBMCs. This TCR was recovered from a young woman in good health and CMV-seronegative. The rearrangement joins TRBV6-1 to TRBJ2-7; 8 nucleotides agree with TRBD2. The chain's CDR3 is CASSEPRIAGPSYEQYF. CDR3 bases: TGTGCCAGCAGTGAGCCACGAATAGCGGGGCCATCCTACGAGCAGTACTTC.